These 6 T cell receptor beta chains share one sample of origin, sequenced in a study of blood T cells in healthy people across ages. Using a J-beta primer mix together with a sample-barcoded 5' primer, a second PCR was run for roughly 7 to 11 cycles. TCRdb reprocessed the 5' RACE reads with MiXCR, giving one entry per CDR3 protein. The table includes under 1,000,000 distinct CDR3 sequences, roughly 34% detected once. The sequenced material came from blood. The receptor source for this set is a man aged 18-30 years in good health.

This clonotype was seen a few times. This CDR3 is CASSAGQVDTQYF. CDR3 DNA sequence: TGTGCCAGCAGCGCCGGACAGGTCGATACGCAGTATTTT. The V gene is TRBV7-9, the J gene TRBJ2-3; 7 bases line up with TRBD1. V dropped 5 bases and J dropped 6; count of bases not matched to a gene: 5. The germline CDR1 and CDR2 sequences are SEHNR and FQNEAQ (reference sequence). The CDR3 length is 13 residues.

Remarks on this clonotype: It may be a read error: a sequence one base away is much more abundant. The conserved phenylalanine or tryptophan normally closing the CDR3 is absent here, so this likely arose from a read error. This sequence joins TRBV10-3 and TRBJ2-7, with D hard to call. V was cut by 0 bases and J by 4 bases, with 10 bases left in between. CDR3 size: 14 residues. Germline V CDR1 and CDR2: ENHRY, SYGVKD. The CDR3 sequence is CAISESPGPYEQYL. Written as DNA, the CDR3 is TGTGCCATCAGTGAGTCGCCAGGTCCTTACGAGCAGTACTTG.

The rearrangement links TRBV20-1 to TRBJ1-2; possibly TRBD1 for D (6 bases). Looked up from germline, CDR1 is DFQATT and CDR2 is SNEGSKA (reference sequence). The CDR3 has 14 amino acids. The germline V and J ends were trimmed by 5 bases and 1 base, with 14 bases remaining between them. The CDR3 loop reads CSAVGTPDNYGYTF. The DNA for the CDR3 is TGCAGTGCTGTCGGGACACCAGATAACTATGGCTACACCTTC.

The chain combines TRBV4-1 with TRBJ2-4; D gene ambiguous. The J call is uncertain, as TRBJ2-5 better fits the DNA end. This CDR3 has 16 amino acids. Germline lookup yields CDR1 MGHRA and CDR2 YSYEKL. CDR3 protein: CASSQGSGHVGETQYF. The CDR3 DNA sequence: TGCGCCAGCAGCCAAGGGTCCGGGCACGTTGGAGAGACCCAGTACTTC.

The CDR3 DNA sequence: TGCGCCAGCAGCTTGCAGATACCGAACACCGGGGAGCTGTTTTTT. It specifies CASSLQIPNTGELFF. The chain recombines TRBV5-1 with TRBJ2-2; D is ambiguous. The V gene lost 1 base and the J gene lost 0 bases, with 7 bases spanning the gap. Germline V CDR1 and CDR2: SGHRS, YFSETQ. The CDR3 has 15 residues.

Details on this clonotype: A junction boundary mismatches the germline segment, possibly from a read error. V gene TRBV4-1 combines with J gene TRBJ2-3; 10 positions match TRBD2. CDR1 MGHRA and CDR2 YSYEKL come from the germline V gene. The CDR3 is 16 residues long. The DNA of the CDR3 is TGCACCAGCAGCCCCTCTAGCGGGGGAAGCACAGATACGCAGTATTTT. The encoded protein is CTSSPSSGGSTDTQYF.